The 29 T cell receptor beta chains presented below share a single source sample, sequenced in a study of CD8 T cells in Susac syndrome. When the RNA was reverse transcribed, random hexamers were used with an input of roughly 0.5 to 1 ug. TCRdb processed the immunoSEQ multiplex PCR reads anew with MiXCR; each CDR3 protein has one entry. The sample consists of some 400,000 distinct CDR3 sequences, around 85% of them appearing once. Sequencing was done on a sample of CD8+ T cells from PBMCs. Receptor source: a human donor with multiple sclerosis.

The sample holds one count of this clonotype. This chain joins TRBV12-3 or TRBV12-4 and TRBJ1-4, with a tentative D call TRBD1 (6 bases). This CDR3 is built from 17 residues. V shed 3 bases and J shed 0 bases, with 14 bases lying between them. The DNA of the CDR3 is TGTGCCAGCAGTTTCCTTTTACAGGGTGCAACTAATGAAAAACTGTTTTTT. It translates to CASSFLLQGATNEKLFF.

This clonotype has a handful of counts. V usage is TRBV5-1 and J usage is TRBJ2-2; 13 bases fit TRBD2. The CDR3 consists of 18 residues. Germline loops: CDR1 SGHRS, CDR2 YFSETQ. With V trimmed by 4 bases and J by 4 bases, 10 bases remained unmatched. The CDR3 protein is CASSPDGTSGASTGELFF. In DNA, the CDR3 is TGCGCCAGCAGCCCGGACGGGACTAGCGGGGCGTCCACCGGGGAGCTGTTTTTT.

This chain connects TRBV29-1 to TRBJ2-7, with D perhaps matching TRBD1 (6 bases). Germline V CDR1 and CDR2: SQVTM, ANQGSEA. The CDR3 spans 13 residues. V was clipped by 3 bases and J by 2 bases, with 11 bases between them. CDR3 sequence reads: CSVDAGDTYEQYF. The CDR3 DNA reads as TGCAGCGTTGATGCAGGGGACACCTACGAGCAGTACTTC.

The chain employs TRBV12-3 or TRBV12-4 and TRBJ1-1; D remains ambiguous. This CDR3 region has 12 residues. V lost 0 bases to trimming and J lost 7 bases, with 6 bases between them. CDR3 protein: CASSLAWDEAFF. The CDR3 DNA sequence: TGTGCCAGCAGTTTAGCGTGGGATGAAGCTTTCTTT.

This clonotype has a handful of counts. This chain links TRBV6-1 with TRBJ2-7; weak D call: TRBD1 (6 bases). V lost 0 bases and J 3 bases, leaving 12 bases between the germline ends. Germline CDR1 MNHNS, CDR2 SASEGT. The CDR3 consists of 15 residues. The DNA of the CDR3 is TGTGCCAGCAGTGAAGCATACAGGGCGGACTACGAGCAGTACTTC. This codes for CASSEAYRADYEQYF.

Here the CDR3 DNA reads TGCGCCAGCAGCCAAGATTGGACAGCTGAATATGGCTACACCTTC. It codes for CASSQDWTAEYGYTF. The gene calls are TRBV4-1 and TRBJ1-2, with D tentatively TRBD1 (6 bases). The CDR3 is 15 amino acids. Trimming removed 0 bases at V and 5 bases at J, with 13 bases between. The V gene's germline CDR1 is MGHRA and CDR2 YSYEKL.

This clonotype has just one count. The chain has TRBV14 and TRBJ2-3, with D perhaps TRBD2 (7 bases). Trimming removed 6 bases at V and 2 bases at J, with 18 bases between. This CDR3 has 16 amino acids. CDR1 and CDR2 (germline): SGHDN, FVKESK. CDR3 coding DNA: TGTGCCAGCAGTCCCAGGGCGGGGGCCAACACAGATACGCAGTATTTT. This codes for CASSPRAGANTDTQYF.

The V call is TRBV7-9, the J call TRBJ1-2; TRBD1 agrees at 10 bases. This CDR3 spans 19 amino acids. Per the germline V gene, CDR1 is SEHNR and CDR2 is FQNEAQ (reference sequence). V lost 4 bases and J lost 0; bases outside the gene matches: 14. CDR3 amino acids: CASSSTRRDRGLSNYGYTF. The CDR3 nucleotides are TGTGCCAGCAGCTCAACCCGCCGGGACAGGGGTTTATCTAACTATGGCTACACCTTC. The variable domain in full, with the rest retrieved from reference TRBV7-9 and TRBJ1-2, is DTGVSQNPRHKITKRGQNVTFRCDPISEHNRLYWYRQTLGQGPEFLTYFQNEAQLEKSRLLSDRFSAERPKGSFSTLEIQRTEQGDSAMYLCASSSTRRDRGLSNYGYTFGSGTRLTVV.

This clonotype came up a few times. The chain recombines TRBV7-6 with TRBJ2-5, with TRBD1 as a possible D gene (6 bases). This CDR3 region has 16 residues. Trimming took 4 bases from V and 0 from J, leaving 15 bases between them. The V gene's germline CDR1 is SGHVS and CDR2 FNYEAQ. CDR3 amino acids: CASSYGQNWYQETQYF. The CDR3 nucleotides read TGTGCCAGCAGCTACGGACAGAACTGGTACCAAGAGACCCAGTACTTC.

The chain couples TRBV28 to TRBJ2-5, with D tentatively TRBD1 (6 bases). CDR3 length: 12 residues. With 5 bases removed from V and 5 bases from J, the gap between germline ends came to 9 bases. Germline CDR1 is MDHEN and CDR2 is SYDVKM. The CDR3, as DNA: TGTGCCAGCAGTCCCACAGGGGAGACCCAGTACTTC. Its translation: CASSPTGETQYF.

The rearrangement uses TRBV6-1 and TRBJ2-1; D gene unclear. The CDR3 has 12 residues. Germline CDR1 and CDR2: MNHNS and SASEGT. Trimming cost V 5 bases and J 5 bases, with 7 bases left between them. CDR3 amino acids: CASSTRDNEQFF. The DNA of the CDR3 is TGTGCCAGCAGTACCAGAGACAATGAGCAGTTCTTC.

The CDR3 DNA is TGTGCCTGGAGGCAGGGGTTTGGCTACACCTTC. It is translated as CAWRQGFGYTF. The chain joins TRBV30 to TRBJ1-2, with D tentatively TRBD1 (6 bases). This CDR3 is built from 11 residues. Germline V gives CDR1 GTSNPN, CDR2 SVGIG (reference sequence). Deletions cut 3 bases from V and 7 bases from J, with 9 bases between.

The chain joins TRBV4-2 to TRBJ2-7; unclear D gene. The CDR3 is 16 residues long. From germline, CDR1 is LGHNA and CDR2 YNFKEQ. With 3 bases removed from V and 0 bases from J, the gap between germline ends came to 15 bases. CDR3 DNA: TGTGCCAGCAGCCACCCAACGCGAGACCGCTCCTACGAGCAGTACTTC. Amino acids: CASSHPTRDRSYEQYF.

The V and J genes are TRBV25-1 and TRBJ2-1; maybe TRBD1 (6 bases). V was clipped by 3 bases and J by 2 bases, with 11 bases between them. Germline CDR1 MGHDK, CDR2 SYGVNS. The CDR3 extends over 15 amino acids. CDR3 region: CASSDWDKTYNEQFF. The CDR3 region has the DNA TGTGCCAGCAGTGACTGGGACAAAACCTACAATGAGCAGTTCTTC.

This chain joins TRBV5-1 and TRBJ2-2; possible D gene TRBD1, 6 bases. Trimming removed 7 bases at V and 2 bases at J, with 18 bases between. CDR1 is SGHRS, CDR2 YFSETQ, per germline. The CDR3 consists of 16 residues. The CDR3 region is CASQDIHRVNTGELFF. For the CDR3, the DNA is TGCGCCAGCCAGGATATTCACAGGGTTAACACCGGGGAGCTGTTTTTT.

This rearrangement joins TRBV27 to TRBJ2-1, with TRBD1 matching 10 bases. After removal of 0 bases from V and 6 bases from J, the junction contained 5 bases not matched to a gene. The germline V gene encodes CDR1 MNHEY and CDR2 SMNVEV (reference sequence). CDR3 length: 16 residues. CDR3 sequence: CASSLSGQGGSNEQFF. As DNA, the CDR3 is TGTGCCAGCAGTTTATCCGGACAGGGGGGTAGCAATGAGCAGTTCTTC.

The chain has TRBV5-1 and TRBJ2-1; D unresolved. This CDR3 has 11 amino acids. CDR1 is SGHRS, CDR2 YFSETQ, per germline. The germline V and J ends were trimmed by 4 bases and 9 bases, with 8 bases remaining between them. The CDR3 is CASSTNGEQFF. CDR3 coding DNA: TGCGCCAGCAGCACTAATGGTGAGCAGTTCTTC.

J is TRBJ2-3 and V is TRBV11-2, with TRBD2 matching 12 bases. Germline CDR1 SGHAT, CDR2 FQNNGV. The trim removed 4 bases at V and 6 bases at J, leaving 8 bases unmatched. This CDR3 contains 16 residues. This CDR3 reads CASSSYTTSGGDTQYF. CDR3 DNA: TGTGCCAGCAGCTCCTATACGACTAGCGGGGGCGATACGCAGTATTTT.

The chain joins TRBV5-6 to TRBJ2-3; TRBD1 is a possible D gene (5 bases). This CDR3 has 14 amino acids. V gave up 2 bases and J gave up 2 bases, with 9 bases separating them. The germline gives CDR1 SGHDT, CDR2 YYEEEE. The CDR3: CASSFQGTTDTQYF. The CDR3 DNA reads as TGTGCCAGCAGCTTTCAGGGAACCACAGATACGCAGTATTTT.

V and J are TRBV29-1 and TRBJ1-1; 7 bases are a match to TRBD1. CDR3 length: 11 residues. Germline V gene data show CDR1 as SQVTM and CDR2 as ANQGSEA. V lost 6 bases, J lost 7 bases, and 5 bases stayed unmatched. CDR3 in DNA: TGCAGCGTGGGAGGGGGCCGTGAAGCTTTCTTT. This gives the protein CSVGGGREAFF.

This clonotype was found a few times. This chain links TRBV27 with TRBJ2-7, with D hard to call. Between the trimmed V and J ends, which lost 0 bases and 2 bases, there was a span of 11 bases. This CDR3 is 15 amino acids long. Germline V gene sequence: CDR1 MNHEY, CDR2 SMNVEV (reference sequence). CDR3 DNA: TGTGCCAGCAGTTTATCGGGCAGCCGGACCTACGAGCAGTACTTC. It encodes CASSLSGSRTYEQYF.

V and J are TRBV9 and TRBJ1-1, with D uncertain. There are 15 residues in the CDR3. Trimming stripped 0 bases from V and 6 bases from J, with 15 bases between. Germline-derived CDR1 and CDR2 are SGDLS and YYNGEE. CDR3 sequence: CASSVDGDGVPEAFF. In DNA, the CDR3 is TGTGCCAGCAGCGTAGACGGAGATGGGGTACCTGAAGCTTTCTTT.

V usage is TRBV15 and J usage is TRBJ2-7; D is perhaps TRBD2 (6 bases). Trimming removed 5 bases from V and 3 bases from J, with 14 bases in between. CDR1 is LNHNV, CDR2 YYDKDF, per germline (reference sequence). The CDR3 runs 14 residues. The CDR3 here is CATSAGRQLYEQYF. The CDR3 bases are TGTGCCACCAGCGCCGGGAGACAGCTCTACGAGCAGTACTTC.

The chain links TRBV27 to TRBJ1-2, with D hard to call. Germline V gene lookup returns CDR1 MNHEY and CDR2 SMNVEV (reference sequence). The V end lost 3 bases, the J end lost 2 bases, and 22 bases lay between the germline ends. This CDR3 has 18 amino acids. DNA of the CDR3: TGTGCCAGCAGTTTGTCCAATTCCCCGAGGGAGACGAACTATGGCTACACCTTC. Its protein is CASSLSNSPRETNYGYTF.

V usage is TRBV29-1 and J usage is TRBJ2-7, with D possibly being TRBD1 (6 bases). The CDR3 totals 14 residues. V lost 2 bases and J 2 bases, leaving 13 bases between the germline ends. The V gene's germline CDR1 is SQVTM and CDR2 ANQGSEA. The DNA of the CDR3 is TGCAGCGTTGAATTTCCGGACAGACCCTACGAGCAGTACTTC. This encodes CSVEFPDRPYEQYF.

The genes are TRBV4-1 and TRBJ2-2; D might be TRBD1 (6 bases). This CDR3 contains 17 residues. V shed 0 bases and J shed 5 bases, with 16 bases lying between them. The germline V gene encodes CDR1 MGHRA and CDR2 YSYEKL. The CDR3, as DNA: TGCGCCAGCAGCCAAGATGTTGAGGGGGAAGGAACCGGGGAGCTGTTTTTT. Amino acids: CASSQDVEGEGTGELFF.

The chain has TRBV2 and TRBJ1-1; TRBD1 agrees at 12 bases. Losses at the gene ends were 9 bases for V and 6 bases for J; bases not matched to a gene: 5. The CDR3 has 13 amino acids. The germline V gene encodes CDR1 SNHLY and CDR2 FYNNEI. The CDR3 DNA sequence: TGTGCCAGTAGGGACAGGGGGCTCCCTGAAGCTTTCTTT. The encoded protein is CASRDRGLPEAFF.

This chain uses TRBV9 with TRBJ2-1; 10 bases map to TRBD2. CDR3 length equals 16 residues. J was trimmed by 3 bases and V by 4 bases; bases with no gene match: 7. Germline assignment: CDR1 SGDLS and CDR2 YYNGEE. The CDR3 protein is CASSIEREGVYNEQFF. The DNA for the CDR3 is TGTGCCAGCAGCATTGAGCGGGAGGGGGTCTACAATGAGCAGTTCTTC. Full variable domain (remainder filled in from reference TRBV9 and TRBJ2-1): DSGVTQTPKHLITATGQRVTLRCSPRSGDLSVYWYQQSLDQGLQFLIQYYNGEERAKGNILERFSAQQFPDLHSELNLSSLELGDSALYFCASSIEREGVYNEQFFGPGTRLTVL.

The chain joins TRBV28 to TRBJ2-7; 10 bases align to TRBD2. The trim removed 3 bases at V and 9 bases at J, leaving 11 bases unmatched. This CDR3 spans 15 amino acids. CDR1 is MDHEN and CDR2 is SYDVKM in the germline V gene. CDR3 DNA: TGTGCCAGCAGTTTCTCTAGCGGGAGAATTCCCGCGCAGTACTTC. Encoded protein: CASSFSSGRIPAQYF.